The clone carrying this T cell receptor beta chain was observed a handful of times. The antigen remains unidentified. This sample stems from a study of coeliac disease. Repertoires were generated with immunoSEQ multiplex PCR, while TCRdb's copy carries only in-frame clones and drops some. Seen here are thousands of clones, roughly two thirds observed once, and the top ten hold more than 3.5%. The V end lost 0 bases, the J end lost 5 bases, and 17 bases lay between the germline ends. Germline V lookup: CDR1 SGHDT, CDR2 YYEEEE. The length of the CDR3 is 16 residues. Study outcomes and limitations: Lower clonality than controls marked TRB and TRG repertoires from active celiac intraepithelial and lamina propria samples.

Sample: lamina propria lymphocytes from the gut. V is TRBV5-6 and J is TRBJ1-2; a possible D gene is TRBD1 (6 bases). The clonotype comes from a woman between 18 and 29 years old with active celiac disease. The CDR3 sequence is CASSLDTGGSRYGYTF. The CDR3 nucleotides read TGTGCCAGCAGCTTGGACACGGGGGGCAGTCGGTATGGCTACACCTTC. The whole variable domain, remainder taken from reference TRBV5-6 and TRBJ1-2, is DAGVTQSPTHLIKTRGQQVTLRCSPKSGHDTVSWYQQALGQGPQFIFQYYEEEERQRGNFPDRFSGHQFPNYSSELNVNALLLGDSALYLCASSLDTGGSRYGYTFGSGTRLTVV.